A selection of T cell receptor beta chains follows, all from one sample in a study of cytomegalovirus exposure and HLA in healthy donors. The assay was immunoSEQ multiplex PCR, and TCRdb's table has in-frame clones only and misses some. Counted here are roughly 60,000 clones, around 78% occurring once; the ten biggest clones make up approximately 1.4%. Sequenced sample: PBMCs. Receptors were obtained from a female donor in good health and CMV-seronegative. The conserved cysteine and the conserved F or W are not part of the CDR3 here. Fields, in order: V gene, J gene, CDR3 protein.

TRBV25-1	TRBJ2-5	ASSEFDRGRETQY
TRBV27	TRBJ2-5	ASRTEGAGGETQY
TRBV29-1	TRBJ2-2	SVSAGTGDAGELF
TRBV4-1	TRBJ2-5	ASSQAGVTQETQY
TRBV4-1	TRBJ1-4	ASSEGATNEKLF
TRBV7-2	TRBJ1-2	ASSFDRGGYT
TRBV5-1	TRBJ1-6	ASSPGQRDSPLH
TRBV6-5	TRBJ1-2	ASSSRAGTGALGYT
TRBV5-6	TRBJ1-4	ASSLGDRPEKLF
TRBV9	TRBJ2-6	ASSVPITNVLT
TRBV7-2	TRBJ2-7	ASKGTDTYEQY
TRBV30	TRBJ1-5	AWSISRTVSNQPQH
TRBV5-5	TRBJ2-3	ASSSRTVGTDTQY
TRBV6-1	-	ASSEIQNYEQY
TRBV4-3	TRBJ1-1	ASSQERRPNTEAF
TRBV29-1	TRBJ1-1	SVGQGDTEAF
TRBV7-2	TRBJ2-3	ASSPGGPTDTQY
TRBV6-5	TRBJ1-6	ASSDSSSYNSPLH
TRBV25-1	TRBJ2-2	ASSRGNTGELF
TRBV9	TRBJ2-3	ASSRLTGGLTDTQY
TRBV27	TRBJ1-4	ASSPRGRAKEKLF
TRBV6-5	TRBJ2-6	ASTPTEAGANVLT
TRBV11-3	TRBJ1-1	ASIHKGERNTEAF
TRBV6-6	TRBJ1-5	ASSYSDSLRNQPQH
TRBV7-9	TRBJ1-2	ASSLGEGGGYT
TRBV4-1	TRBJ1-2	ASSPHRGPQYGYT
TRBV4-2	TRBJ1-3	ASSPSTGAGNTIY
TRBV11-2	TRBJ2-7	ASSLDPHRGDEQY
TRBV5-4	TRBJ1-2	ASSPGWGANYGYT
TRBV2	TRBJ1-2	ASKGGDYGYT
TRBV5-1	TRBJ2-3	ASSSGRVGLDTQY
TRBV19	TRBJ2-6	ASSIGLAGSGANVLT
TRBV27	TRBJ2-1	ASTGGPLNEQF
TRBV4-1	TRBJ1-6	ASSQGKGQGFSPLH
TRBV6-5	TRBJ2-1	ASSYSGQGGYNEQF
TRBV6-4	TRBJ2-3	ASSLGTGTDTQY
TRBV5-1	TRBJ1-1	ASSPRQADAPF
TRBV18	TRBJ1-1	ASSPSLVDTEAF
TRBV6-5	TRBJ2-3	ASRLRLDVTDTQY
TRBV7-8	TRBJ2-7	ASSLNRWSSYEQY
TRBV9	TRBJ2-2	ASSYQAGGITGELF
TRBV7-9	TRBJ2-1	ASSTGGIYNEQF
TRBV7-9	TRBJ2-1	ASSLELGQIYNEQF
TRBV4-1	TRBJ1-2	ASSHPTGSGGYT
TRBV7-3	TRBJ1-1	ASSLKGGTEAF
TRBV14	TRBJ1-1	ASSLHSSLRKKLNTEAF
TRBV14	TRBJ1-1	ASSAHGGFTEAF
TRBV5-3	TRBJ2-7	ARSYDRSLLGEQY
TRBV11-2	TRBJ1-5	ASSYRQGDQPQH